Listed here is a single T cell receptor beta chain. Its cognate antigen is unknown. Expressed TCRB transcripts were sequenced, since all the RNA that had been isolated was reverse transcribed. Data came from immunoSEQ multiplex PCR; TCRdb stores just in-frame clones and leaves some out. The top ten hold approximately 0.02% of the sample, which has 680,000 or so clones, about an eighth seen once. The record originates from a study of beta chain features in type 1 diabetes. Study background: Across all samples, some 98 million sorted cells were examined. Findings and caveats of the study: Among patients with Type 1 diabetes, TCRB CDR3s were moderately but significantly shorter in every one of the four CD4+ subsets.

This sequence was found in a man aged 18 to 29 with type 1 diabetes. The sequenced sample consisted of naive CD4+ T cells from blood.

CDR3 sequence reads: CASSVADSLGPSPLHF. CDR3 coding DNA: TGTGCCAGCAGCGTAGCCGACAGCCTGGGGCCCTCACCCCTCCACTTT. The chain joins TRBV9 to TRBJ1-6; D may be TRBD1 (5 bases). V was clipped by 0 bases and J by 10 bases, with 17 bases between them. Germline assignment: CDR1 SGDLS and CDR2 YYNGEE. The CDR3 extends over 16 amino acids.